This is a list of T cell receptor beta chains from one sample in a study of T cell responses to AZD1222 COVID-19 vaccine. Only in-frame clones appear in the TCRdb table, and some are missing; sequencing was by immunoSEQ multiplex PCR. The repertoire includes some 120,000 clones, roughly 89% of them detected once, and 3.5% to 5% sits in the top ten. This material consisted of peripheral blood, taken on day 0 of AZD1222 vaccination. These receptors were obtained from an adult in good health. The CDR3 runs from the conserved cysteine through the conserved F or W. The D gene is left open where the match is weak. Size is omitted from some rows. Given values are once, few, many or a class for expanded clones.

-	TRBV28	TRBJ1-2	-	CASSPHLKQVPDYGYTF	TGTGCCAGCAGTCCCCACCTCAAACAGGTTCCGGACTATGGCTACACCTTC
once	TRBV10-2	TRBJ2-7	TRBD2	CASSEGDSGHEQYF	TGCGCCAGCAGTGAAGGGGATAGCGGGCACGAGCAGTACTTC
-	TRBV3-1/TRBV3-2	TRBJ1-3	-	CASSPSPSGNTIYF	TGTGCCAGCAGCCCTTCTCCCTCTGGAAACACCATATATTTT
once	TRBV19	TRBJ2-7	TRBD1	CASSTGTGLAYEQYF	TGTGCCAGTAGTACCGGGACAGGCTTGGCCTACGAGCAGTACTTC
once	TRBV7-8	TRBJ2-6	-	CASRLGTGANVLTF	TGTGCCAGCAGACTGGGGACCGGGGCCAACGTCCTGACTTTC
-	TRBV25-1	TRBJ1-2	TRBD1	CASSGGTAYGYTF	TGTGCCAGCAGTGGTGGGACAGCCTATGGCTACACCTTC
-	TRBV2	TRBJ1-1	-	CASAWNTEAFF	TGTGCCAGCGCATGGAACACTGAAGCTTTCTTT
-	TRBV7-2	TRBJ2-3	-	CASSGFTPTDTQYF	TGTGCCAGCAGCGGATTTACCCCCACAGATACGCAGTATTTT
-	TRBV5-4	TRBJ2-5	TRBD1	CASSMGQGGTQYF	TGTGCCAGCAGCATGGGACAGGGAGGGACCCAGTACTTC
-	TRBV10-1	TRBJ2-7	TRBD2	CASGAGGSLYEQYF	TGCGCCAGCGGTGCGGGAGGCTCTTTATACGAGCAGTACTTC
once	TRBV6-2/TRBV6-3	TRBJ2-5	TRBD1	CASGSTGSPTQYF	TGTGCCAGCGGTTCGACAGGGTCTCCGACCCAGTACTTC
-	TRBV3-1/TRBV3-2	TRBJ2-7	-	CASSPSVGVGEQYF	TGTGCCAGCAGCCCTTCCGTGGGAGTAGGCGAGCAGTACTTC
-	TRBV2	TRBJ2-1	TRBD1	CASIKDRGLSGNEQFF	TGTGCCAGCATTAAGGACAGGGGGCTTTCAGGGAATGAGCAGTTCTTC
-	TRBV18	TRBJ2-7	-	CASSPGTEGEQYF	TGTGCCAGCTCACCAGGGACCGAAGGCGAGCAGTACTTC
-	TRBV25-1	TRBJ2-7	TRBD1	CASSDHYGQGLGYEQYF	TGTGCCAGCAGTGACCACTACGGACAGGGGCTAGGCTACGAGCAGTACTTC
once	TRBV6-1	TRBJ2-4	TRBD2	CASSEAGTSALAKNIQYF	TGTGCCAGCAGTGAAGCCGGGACTAGCGCGCTAGCCAAAAACATTCAGTACTTC
-	TRBV6-5	TRBJ2-7	-	CASSPSRSSYEQYF	TGTGCCAGCAGTCCCTCACGCAGTTCCTACGAGCAGTACTTC
-	TRBV6-5	TRBJ1-1	-	CASTGDTEAFF	TGTGCCAGCACGGGCGATACTGAAGCTTTCTTT
-	TRBV9	TRBJ1-5	-	CASSVLDSNQPQHF	TGTGCCAGCAGCGTTCTGGATAGCAATCAGCCCCAGCATTTT
once	TRBV5-5	TRBJ2-3	TRBD2	CASTKLAGGSTDTQYF	TGTGCCAGCACCAAACTAGCGGGGGGAAGCACAGATACGCAGTATTTT